The clone carrying this TCR beta chain appeared once. What it binds is unknown. Other DNA sequences in the sample encode the same CDR3. The data originate from a study of Ad26.COV2.S vaccination and SARS-CoV-2 variants. Study summary: Into the muscle, Ad26.COV2.S was dosed once or twice, 56 days apart.

Study-level findings and limits: Responses of T cells in total may have been underestimated by the TCR breadth and depth analyses. Among vaccine recipients, spike-specific TCR breadth exceeded that of placebo recipients.

Some clones are missing from TCRdb's copy, which holds only in-frame ones; the method was immunoSEQ multiplex PCR. The sample yields roughly 500,000 clones, approximately 89% seen once. The CDR3 sequence is 13 residues long. The germline gives CDR1 SGHRS, CDR2 YFSETQ. V dropped 2 bases and J dropped 2 bases, with 6 bases sitting between them. Treatment of the sample: approximately 18 received Ad26.COV2.S at low or high dose, single or two shots; 5 received placebo; per-sample allocation not given. Day 63 after the first vaccine or placebo injection was the time point for sampling. Sequences were derived from peripheral blood, sampled in a trial of Ad26.COV2.S vaccine versus placebo. The chain is built from TRBV5-1 and TRBJ2-3; unclear D gene. The receptor's source is a person aged 18 to 65 who received the Ad26.COV2.S COVID-19 vaccine or a placebo. The CDR3 region is CASSLSSTDTQYF. The CDR3 DNA follows: TGCGCCAGCAGCTTAAGCTCCACAGATACGCAGTATTTT.